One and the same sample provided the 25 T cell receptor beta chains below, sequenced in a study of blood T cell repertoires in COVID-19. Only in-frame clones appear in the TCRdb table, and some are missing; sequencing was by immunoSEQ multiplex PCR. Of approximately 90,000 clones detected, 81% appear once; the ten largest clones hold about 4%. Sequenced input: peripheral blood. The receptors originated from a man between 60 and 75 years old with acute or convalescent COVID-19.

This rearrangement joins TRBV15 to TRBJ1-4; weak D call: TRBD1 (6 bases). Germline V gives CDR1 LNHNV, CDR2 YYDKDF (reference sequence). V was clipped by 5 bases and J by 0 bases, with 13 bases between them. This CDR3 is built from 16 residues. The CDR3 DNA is TGTGCCACCAGCGGTGCTTCAGGGGCAACTAATGAAAAACTGTTTTTT. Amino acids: CATSGASGATNEKLFF.

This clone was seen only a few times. The CDR3 reads CASGERGSNTGELFF. Written as DNA, the CDR3 is TGTGCCAGCGGGGAGCGGGGCTCGAACACCGGGGAGCTGTTTTTT. V and J are TRBV7-6 and TRBJ2-2, with TRBD2 matching 7 bases. This CDR3 has 15 amino acids. The V segment lost 8 bases and the J segment 0 bases; nucleotides outside the gene matches: 6. Germline V gene sequence: CDR1 SGHVS, CDR2 FNYEAQ. The full variable domain, in which reference TRBV7-6 and TRBJ2-2 provide the parts outside the CDR3, is GAGVSQSPRYKVTKRGQDVALRCDPISGHVSLYWYRQALGQGPEFLTYFNYEAQQDKSGLPNDRFSAERPEGSISTLTIQRTEQRDSAMYRCASGERGSNTGELFFGEGSRLTVL.

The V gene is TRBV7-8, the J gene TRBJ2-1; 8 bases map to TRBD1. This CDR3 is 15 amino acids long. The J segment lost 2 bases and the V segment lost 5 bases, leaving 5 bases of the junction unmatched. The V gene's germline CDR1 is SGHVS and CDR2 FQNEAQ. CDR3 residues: CASSLRQGTYNEQFF. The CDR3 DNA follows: TGTGCCAGCAGCCTCCGACAGGGGACCTACAATGAGCAGTTCTTC.

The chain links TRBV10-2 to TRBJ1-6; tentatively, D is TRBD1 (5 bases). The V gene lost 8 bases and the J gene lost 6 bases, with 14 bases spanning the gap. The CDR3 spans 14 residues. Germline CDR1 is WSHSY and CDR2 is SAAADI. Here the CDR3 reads CASARDRANSPLHF. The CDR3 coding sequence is TGCGCCAGCGCAAGAGACAGAGCTAATTCACCCCTCCACTTT.

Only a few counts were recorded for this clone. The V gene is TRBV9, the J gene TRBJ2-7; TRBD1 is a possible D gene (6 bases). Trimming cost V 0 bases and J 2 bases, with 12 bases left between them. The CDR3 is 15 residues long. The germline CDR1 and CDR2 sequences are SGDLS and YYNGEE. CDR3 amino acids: CASSVVPGETYEQYF. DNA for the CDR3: TGTGCCAGCAGCGTAGTCCCAGGGGAAACCTACGAGCAGTACTTC.

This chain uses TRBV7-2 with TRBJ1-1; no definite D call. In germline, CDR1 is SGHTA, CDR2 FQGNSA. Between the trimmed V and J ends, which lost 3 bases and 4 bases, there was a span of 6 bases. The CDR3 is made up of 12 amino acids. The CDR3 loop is CASSFGSTEAFF. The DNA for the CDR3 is TGTGCCAGCAGCTTCGGGAGCACTGAAGCTTTCTTT.

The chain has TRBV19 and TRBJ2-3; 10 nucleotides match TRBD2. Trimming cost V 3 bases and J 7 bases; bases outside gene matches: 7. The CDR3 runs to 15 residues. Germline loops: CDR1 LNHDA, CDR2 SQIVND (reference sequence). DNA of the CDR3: TGTGCCAGTAGTATTAGTCTAGCGGGAGTAAATACGCAGTATTTT. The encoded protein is CASSISLAGVNTQYF.

The CDR3 spells CATSANRGRTDTQYF. In nucleotides, the CDR3 is TGTGCCACCAGTGCAAACAGGGGCCGCACAGATACGCAGTATTTT. The chain combines TRBV24-1 with TRBJ2-3; 7 nucleotides match TRBD1. CDR1 is KGHDR, CDR2 SFDVKD, per germline. The CDR3 has 15 residues. The trim removed 5 bases at V and 1 base at J, leaving 5 bases unmatched.

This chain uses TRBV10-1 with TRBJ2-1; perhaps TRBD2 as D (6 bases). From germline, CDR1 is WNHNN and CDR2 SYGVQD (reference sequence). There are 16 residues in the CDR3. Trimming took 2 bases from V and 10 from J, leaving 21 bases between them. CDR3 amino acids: CASSEISRDGSGEQFF. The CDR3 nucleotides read TGCGCCAGCAGTGAGATAAGCCGGGACGGAAGCGGGGAGCAGTTCTTC.

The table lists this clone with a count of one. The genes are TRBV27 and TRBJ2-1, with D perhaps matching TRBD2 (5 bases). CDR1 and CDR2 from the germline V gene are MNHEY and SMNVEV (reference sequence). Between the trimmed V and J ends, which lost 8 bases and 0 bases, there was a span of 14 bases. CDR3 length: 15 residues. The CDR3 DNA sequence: TGTGCCAGCGGTAGAGCGGCAGACTCCTACAATGAGCAGTTCTTC. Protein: CASGRAADSYNEQFF.

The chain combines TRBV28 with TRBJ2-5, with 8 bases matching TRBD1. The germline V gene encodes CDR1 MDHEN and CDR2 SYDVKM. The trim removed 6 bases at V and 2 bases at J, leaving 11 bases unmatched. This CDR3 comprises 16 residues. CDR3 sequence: CASSFTTGDAQETQYF. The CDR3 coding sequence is TGTGCCAGCAGCTTTACGACAGGGGATGCACAAGAGACCCAGTACTTC.

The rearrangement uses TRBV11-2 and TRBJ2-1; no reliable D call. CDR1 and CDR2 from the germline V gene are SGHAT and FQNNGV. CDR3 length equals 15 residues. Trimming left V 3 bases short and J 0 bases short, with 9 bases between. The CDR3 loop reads CASSLTLNSYNEQFF. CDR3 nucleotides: TGTGCCAGCAGCTTGACATTGAACTCCTACAATGAGCAGTTCTTC.

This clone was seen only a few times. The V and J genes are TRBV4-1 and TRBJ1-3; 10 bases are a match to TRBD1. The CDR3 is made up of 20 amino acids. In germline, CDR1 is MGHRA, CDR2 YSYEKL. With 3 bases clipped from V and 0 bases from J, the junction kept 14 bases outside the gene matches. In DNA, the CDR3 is TGCGCCAGCAGCCAGGTCCCGGGACAGGGGACGCGGAACTCTGGAAACACCATATATTTT. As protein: CASSQVPGQGTRNSGNTIYF.

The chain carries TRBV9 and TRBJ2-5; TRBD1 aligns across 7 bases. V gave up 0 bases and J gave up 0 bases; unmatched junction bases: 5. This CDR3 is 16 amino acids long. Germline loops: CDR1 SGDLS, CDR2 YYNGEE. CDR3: CASSVGTGANQETQYF. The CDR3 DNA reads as TGTGCCAGCAGCGTAGGAACAGGGGCCAACCAAGAGACCCAGTACTTC.

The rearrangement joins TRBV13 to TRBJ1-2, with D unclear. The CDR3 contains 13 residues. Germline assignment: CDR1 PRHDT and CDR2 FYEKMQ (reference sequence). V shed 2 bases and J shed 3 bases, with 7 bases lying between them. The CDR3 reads CASSLSGDYGYTF. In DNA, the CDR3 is TGTGCCAGCAGCTTAAGCGGAGACTATGGCTACACCTTC. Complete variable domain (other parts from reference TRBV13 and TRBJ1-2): AAGVIQSPRHLIKEKRETATLKCYPIPRHDTVYWYQQGPGQDPQFLISFYEKMQSDKGSIPDRFSAQQFSDYHSELNMSSLELGDSALYFCASSLSGDYGYTFGSGTRLTVV.

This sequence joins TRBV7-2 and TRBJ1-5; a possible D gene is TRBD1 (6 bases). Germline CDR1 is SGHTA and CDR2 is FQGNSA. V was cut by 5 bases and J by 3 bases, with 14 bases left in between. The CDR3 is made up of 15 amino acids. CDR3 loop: CASSKSGQNNQPQHF. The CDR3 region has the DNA TGTGCCAGCAGCAAAAGCGGACAGAACAATCAGCCCCAGCATTTT.

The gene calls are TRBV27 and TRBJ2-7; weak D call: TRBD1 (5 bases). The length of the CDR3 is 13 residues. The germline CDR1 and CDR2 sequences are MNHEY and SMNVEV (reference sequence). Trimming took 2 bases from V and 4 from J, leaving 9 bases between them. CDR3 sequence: CASSLQGQYEQYF. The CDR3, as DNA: TGTGCCAGCAGTTTACAGGGTCAATACGAGCAGTACTTC.

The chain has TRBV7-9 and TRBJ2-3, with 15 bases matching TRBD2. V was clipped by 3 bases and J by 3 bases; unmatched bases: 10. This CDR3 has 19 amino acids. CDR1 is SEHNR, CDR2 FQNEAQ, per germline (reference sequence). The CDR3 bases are TGTGCCAGCAGCTTCGATGGGACTAGCGGGAGGCAAGCAACAGATACGCAGTATTTT. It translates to CASSFDGTSGRQATDTQYF.

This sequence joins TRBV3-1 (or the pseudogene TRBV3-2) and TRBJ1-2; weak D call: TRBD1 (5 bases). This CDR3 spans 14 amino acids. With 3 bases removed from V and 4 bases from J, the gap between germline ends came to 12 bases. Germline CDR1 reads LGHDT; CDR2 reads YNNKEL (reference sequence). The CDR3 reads CASSHFGTSYGYTF. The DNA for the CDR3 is TGTGCCAGCAGCCACTTCGGGACTTCCTATGGCTACACCTTC.

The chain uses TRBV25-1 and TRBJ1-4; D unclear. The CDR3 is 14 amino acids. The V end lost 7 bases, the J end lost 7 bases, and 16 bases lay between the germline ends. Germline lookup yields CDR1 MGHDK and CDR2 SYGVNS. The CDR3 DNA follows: TGTGCCAGCACCCCAACTGGAGGGTTTGAAAAACTGTTTTTT. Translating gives CASTPTGGFEKLFF. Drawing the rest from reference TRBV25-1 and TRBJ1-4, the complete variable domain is EADIYQTPRYLVIGTGKKITLECSQTMGHDKMYWYQQDPGMELHLIHYSYGVNSTEKGDLSSESTVSRIRTEHFPLTLESARPSHTSQYLCASTPTGGFEKLFFGSGTQLSVL.

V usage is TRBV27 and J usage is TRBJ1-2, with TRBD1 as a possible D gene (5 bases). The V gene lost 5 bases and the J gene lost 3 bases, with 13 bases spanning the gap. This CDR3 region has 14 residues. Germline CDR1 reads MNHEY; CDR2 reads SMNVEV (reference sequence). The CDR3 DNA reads TGTGCCAGCAGTCACGACAGCGCCTACTATGGCTACACCTTC. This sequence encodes CASSHDSAYYGYTF.

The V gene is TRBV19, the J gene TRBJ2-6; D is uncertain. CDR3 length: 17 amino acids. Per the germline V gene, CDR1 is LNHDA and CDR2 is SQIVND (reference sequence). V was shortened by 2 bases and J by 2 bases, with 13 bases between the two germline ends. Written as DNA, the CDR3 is TGTGCCAGTAGTATAAGTTTGGGCAACGCTGGGGCCAACGTCCTGACTTTC. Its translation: CASSISLGNAGANVLTF.

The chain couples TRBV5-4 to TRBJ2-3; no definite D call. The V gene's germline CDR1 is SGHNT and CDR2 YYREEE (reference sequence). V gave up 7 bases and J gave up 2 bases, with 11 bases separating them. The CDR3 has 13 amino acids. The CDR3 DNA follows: TGTGCCAGCTATCGAGGCCTCACAGATACGCAGTATTTT. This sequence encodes CASYRGLTDTQYF.

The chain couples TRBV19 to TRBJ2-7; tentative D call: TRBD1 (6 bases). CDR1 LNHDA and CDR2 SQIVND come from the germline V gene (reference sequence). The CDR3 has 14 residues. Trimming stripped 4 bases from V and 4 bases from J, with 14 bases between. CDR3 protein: CASSSRDMAYEQYF. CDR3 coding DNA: TGTGCCAGTAGTAGTAGGGACATGGCATACGAGCAGTACTTC.

CDR3 in amino acids: CASSPRPGNEQFF. The DNA for the CDR3 is TGTGCCAGCAGTCCGAGGCCCGGCAATGAGCAGTTCTTC. The V gene is TRBV12-3 or TRBV12-4, the J gene TRBJ2-1; no clear D. The V gene lost 5 bases and the J gene lost 6 bases, with 11 bases spanning the gap. The CDR3 contains 13 residues.